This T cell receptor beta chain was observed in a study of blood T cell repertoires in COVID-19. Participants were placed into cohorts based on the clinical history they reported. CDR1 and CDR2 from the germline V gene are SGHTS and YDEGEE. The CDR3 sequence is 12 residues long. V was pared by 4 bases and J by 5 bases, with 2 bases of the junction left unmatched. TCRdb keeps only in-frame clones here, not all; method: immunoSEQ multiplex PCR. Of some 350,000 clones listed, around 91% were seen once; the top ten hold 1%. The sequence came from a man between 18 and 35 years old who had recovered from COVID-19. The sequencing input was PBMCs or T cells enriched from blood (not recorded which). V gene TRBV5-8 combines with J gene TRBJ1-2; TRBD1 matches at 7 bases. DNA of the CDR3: TGTGCCAGCAGCCGGACAGGTTATGGCTACACCTTC. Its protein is CASSRTGYGYTF.